Listed here are 22 T cell receptor beta chains from one sample, sequenced in a study of cytotoxic CD8 clonotypes in ibrutinib-treated CLL. Libraries were prepared by immunoSEQ multiplex PCR; TCRdb keeps only in-frame clonotypes and omits some of them. The data show approximately 320,000 clones, about 64% seen once. Sequenced material: PBMCs, taken after 36 months of ibrutinib treatment. The receptors here all came from a human donor with chronic lymphocytic leukemia.

V usage is TRBV5-6 and J usage is TRBJ1-1, with D possibly matching TRBD1 (6 bases). Germline V gene lookup returns CDR1 SGHDT and CDR2 YYEEEE. CDR3 length: 12 residues. Trimming shortened V by 2 bases and J by 11 bases, and 13 bases separated the two germline ends. CDR3 protein: CASSFNRADAFF. CDR3 nucleotide sequence: TGTGCCAGCAGCTTTAACAGGGCGGACGCTTTCTTT. Drawing the rest from reference TRBV5-6 and TRBJ1-1, the complete variable domain is DAGVTQSPTHLIKTRGQQVTLRCSPKSGHDTVSWYQQALGQGPQFIFQYYEEEERQRGNFPDRFSGHQFPNYSSELNVNALLLGDSALYLCASSFNRADAFFGQGTRLTVV.

This clone was recorded once. V is TRBV7-2 and J is TRBJ2-7; D possibly corresponds to TRBD2 (5 bases). There are 18 residues in the CDR3. V lost 1 base and J lost 7, with 26 bases in between. The germline gives CDR1 SGHTA, CDR2 FQGNSA. CDR3 DNA sequence: TGTGCCAGCAGCTTAGTAGGACCCGGCCCCGGGCCCTCGGGGGAGCAGTACTTC. It codes for CASSLVGPGPGPSGEQYF.

The gene calls are TRBV5-6 and TRBJ2-3; TRBD2 matches at 7 bases. V lost 4 bases to trimming and J lost 0 bases; unmatched junction nucleotides: 8. The CDR3 covers 16 residues. The germline V gene encodes CDR1 SGHDT and CDR2 YYEEEE. The CDR3, as DNA: TGTGCCAGCAGCCTCAACGGCGGGGGAAGCACAGATACGCAGTATTTT. Protein sequence: CASSLNGGGSTDTQYF. Drawing the rest from reference TRBV5-6 and TRBJ2-3, the complete variable domain is DAGVTQSPTHLIKTRGQQVTLRCSPKSGHDTVSWYQQALGQGPQFIFQYYEEEERQRGNFPDRFSGHQFPNYSSELNVNALLLGDSALYLCASSLNGGGSTDTQYFGPGTRLTVL.

This clone appeared once. The chain recombines TRBV11-2 with TRBJ2-3, with TRBD2 as a possible D gene (6 bases). There are 18 residues in the CDR3. Germline V gene sequence: CDR1 SGHAT, CDR2 FQNNGV. V was shortened by 4 bases and J by 2 bases, with 22 bases between the two germline ends. DNA for the CDR3: TGTGCCAGCAGCTCTCCTCTAGCGTACCCCCTTATCACAGATACGCAGTATTTT. Amino acid sequence: CASSSPLAYPLITDTQYF.

The chain uses TRBV2 and TRBJ1-1; D possibly corresponds to TRBD1 (6 bases). Germline CDR1 and CDR2: SNHLY and FYNNEI. CDR3 length equals 13 residues. With 7 bases removed from V and 4 bases from J, the gap between germline ends came to 13 bases. The chain's CDR3 is CASTEGGGTEAFF. The CDR3 DNA reads as TGTGCCAGCACCGAGGGGGGAGGCACTGAAGCTTTCTTT.

This clone appeared a few times. This chain uses TRBV7-9 with TRBJ1-2; maybe TRBD1 (6 bases). Trimming took 1 base from V and 7 from J, leaving 25 bases between them. There are 18 residues in the CDR3. Germline values: CDR1 SEHNR, CDR2 FQNEAQ (reference sequence). CDR3 residues: CASSLVAGVVEKLVGYTF. For the CDR3, the DNA is TGTGCCAGCAGCTTAGTGGCAGGGGTCGTGGAGAAGTTGGTTGGCTACACCTTC.

The CDR3 spells CASSQGAERSNYGYTF. DNA for the CDR3: TGCGCCAGCAGCCAAGGGGCAGAAAGGTCTAACTATGGCTACACCTTC. This chain links TRBV4-3 with TRBJ1-2; D uncertain. CDR1 and CDR2 (germline): LGHNA, YSLEER. The CDR3 has 16 residues. Trimming removed 1 base from V and 0 bases from J, with 12 bases in between.

This clone was observed a single time. The gene calls are TRBV25-1 and TRBJ2-5; D may match TRBD1 or TRBD2 (6 bases each). V lost 1 base and J lost 5, with 11 bases in between. The CDR3 covers 14 residues. Germline assignment: CDR1 MGHDK and CDR2 SYGVNS. The CDR3 DNA sequence: TGTGCCAGCAGTGAATGGAGGGGGTTCGAGACCCAGTACTTC. Translation gives CASSEWRGFETQYF.

The chain couples TRBV25-1 to TRBJ1-2; no firm D call. Trimming took 1 base from V and 4 from J, leaving 7 bases between them. The germline gives CDR1 MGHDK, CDR2 SYGVNS. The CDR3 is made up of 13 amino acids. Here the CDR3 DNA reads TGTGCCAGCAGTGAATTCGGCAGCTATGGCTACACCTTC. Amino acid sequence: CASSEFGSYGYTF.

V and J are TRBV27 and TRBJ1-5, with D possibly being TRBD1 (6 bases). V lost 1 base, J lost 3 bases, and 13 bases lay in between. Per the germline V gene, CDR1 is MNHEY and CDR2 is SMNVEV (reference sequence). This CDR3 comprises 16 residues. CDR3 coding DNA: TGTGCCAGCAGTTTATTGAACCAGGGGTACAATCAGCCCCAGCATTTT. Its translation is CASSLLNQGYNQPQHF.

The chain uses TRBV6-5 and TRBJ1-2, with D perhaps matching TRBD1 (6 bases). Germline values: CDR1 MNHEY, CDR2 SVGAGI. The CDR3 contains 12 residues. Trimming shortened V by 6 bases and J by 8 bases, and 13 bases separated the two germline ends. This CDR3 is CASRTTGLGYTF. CDR3 DNA sequence: TGTGCCAGCAGGACCACAGGGTTGGGCTACACCTTC.

The chain combines TRBV5-6 with TRBJ2-7; 7 bases agree with TRBD1. After removal of 0 bases from V and 2 bases from J, the junction contained 5 bases not matched to a gene. CDR1 and CDR2 (germline): SGHDT, YYEEEE. CDR3 size: 15 residues. CDR3 sequence (DNA): TGTGCCAGCAGCTTGGGGGGACAGCGACCCTACGAGCAGTACTTC. It codes for CASSLGGQRPYEQYF.

This CDR3 is CASRGLSGGGAYEQYF. CDR3 coding DNA: TGCGCCAGCAGGGGGCTCAGTGGCGGGGGGGCCTACGAGCAGTACTTC. The V gene is TRBV10-2, the J gene TRBJ2-7; TRBD2 matches 9 bases. Germline CDR1 and CDR2: WSHSY and SAAADI. This CDR3 region has 16 residues. V gave up 6 bases and J gave up 2 bases; unmatched junction bases: 11.

The V gene is TRBV7-3, the J gene TRBJ1-5; D is unclear. Germline CDR1 is SGHTA and CDR2 is FQGTGA. The CDR3 has 15 residues. Deletions cut 0 bases from V and 0 bases from J, with 6 bases between. The CDR3 here is CASSLTSNSNQPQHF. CDR3 nucleotide sequence: TGTGCCAGCAGCTTAACCTCCAATAGCAATCAGCCCCAGCATTTT.

The CDR3 sequence is CASSSGRDAYNEQFF. The CDR3 coding sequence is TGTGCCAGCAGCTCAGGGCGGGACGCCTACAATGAGCAGTTCTTC. The genes are TRBV7-8 and TRBJ2-1; the D gene is possibly TRBD2 (6 bases). V shed 4 bases and J shed 2 bases, with 12 bases lying between them. CDR1 SGHVS and CDR2 FQNEAQ come from the germline V gene. There are 15 residues in the CDR3.

The J gene is TRBJ1-1, the V gene TRBV5-1; D gene unclear. The CDR3 runs to 12 residues. The germline CDR1 and CDR2 sequences are SGHRS and YFSETQ. Trimming cost V 0 bases and J 7 bases, with 7 bases left between them. CDR3 amino acids: CASSLVGYEAFF. The DNA for the CDR3 is TGCGCCAGCAGCTTGGTGGGTTATGAAGCTTTCTTT.

The rearrangement links TRBV28 to TRBJ2-2; 10 nucleotides match TRBD1. Germline V gene data show CDR1 as MDHEN and CDR2 as SYDVKM. The CDR3 has 15 amino acids. V gave up 6 bases and J gave up 8 bases; unmatched junction bases: 9. In DNA form, the CDR3 reads TGTGCCAGCAGCTACCGGGACAGGGGTTGGGGGGAGCTGTTTTTT. Its translation: CASSYRDRGWGELFF.

The chain couples TRBV6-5 to TRBJ2-3, with D hard to call. V lost 2 bases, J lost 6 bases, and 9 bases lay in between. This CDR3 region has 13 residues. CDR1 is MNHEY and CDR2 is SVGAGI in the germline V gene. The CDR3 loop reads CASSYLRGDTQYF. CDR3 nucleotides: TGTGCCAGCAGTTACCTCCGTGGGGATACGCAGTATTTT.

V gene TRBV5-1 combines with J gene TRBJ1-6; 7 nucleotides match TRBD1. The CDR3 is made up of 17 amino acids. The ends lost 7 bases at V and 6 bases at J; junction bases unmatched: 16. CDR1 and CDR2 (germline): SGHRS, YFSETQ. The CDR3 reads CASQKEWRQGGNSPLHF. The CDR3 DNA sequence: TGCGCCAGCCAAAAAGAATGGAGACAGGGAGGTAATTCACCCCTCCACTTT.

The sample holds a few counts of this clone. This chain uses TRBV5-1 with TRBJ2-7; D is unresolved. Trimming removed 0 bases at V and 5 bases at J, with 15 bases between. CDR3 size: 15 residues. Germline V gene sequence: CDR1 SGHRS, CDR2 YFSETQ. Written as DNA, the CDR3 is TGCGCCAGCAGCTTGGTCGACCGGCTGGGGAACGAGCAGTACTTC. It translates to CASSLVDRLGNEQYF. The entire variable domain, with the rest obtained from reference TRBV5-1 and TRBJ2-7, is as follows: KAGVTQTPRYLIKTRGQQVTLSCSPISGHRSVSWYQQTPGQGLQFLFEYFSETQRNKGNFPGRFSGRQFSNSRSEMNVSTLELGDSALYLCASSLVDRLGNEQYFGPGTRLTVT.

This clone has just a few counts. V and J are TRBV21-1 and TRBJ2-7; the table assigns TRBD1, which was not confirmed against the DNA. TRBV21-1 is classified as a pseudogene. This CDR3 comprises 14 residues. DNA of the CDR3: TGTGCCAGCAGCAAAGATGTCAGTACCTACGAGCAGTACTTC. Translating gives CASSKDVSTYEQYF.

Concerning this clone itself: Other DNA sequences in this specimen translate into the identical CDR3. This chain connects TRBV5-1 to TRBJ2-5; weak D call: TRBD2 (6 bases). Germline CDR1 is SGHRS and CDR2 is YFSETQ. V lost 4 bases to trimming and J lost 0 bases, with 10 bases between them. The CDR3 runs to 14 residues. This CDR3 is CASSPGLYQETQYF. CDR3 in DNA: TGCGCCAGCAGCCCTGGACTATACCAAGAGACCCAGTACTTC. Looking up the rest from reference TRBV5-1 and TRBJ2-5 gives the full variable domain: KAGVTQTPRYLIKTRGQQVTLSCSPISGHRSVSWYQQTPGQGLQFLFEYFSETQRNKGNFPGRFSGRQFSNSRSEMNVSTLELGDSALYLCASSPGLYQETQYFGPGTRLLVL.